This T cell receptor (beta chain) was sequenced during a study of tumor-infiltrating lymphocytes in oesophageal squamous cell carcinoma. The CDR3 sequence is 14 residues long. MiXCR, applied by TCRdb to the PCR reads, yields one record per CDR3 protein. The repertoire consists of under 15,000 distinct CDR3 sequences, with about three fifths occurring once and the leading ten covering about 31%. The chain links TRBV7-1 to TRBJ2-5, with 7 bases identical to TRBD2. The J call is in doubt because the DNA end fits TRBJ2-1 better. TRBV7-1 is an ORF; its function is uncertain. Material for sequencing was esophageal tumor tissue. This receptor was obtained from a female donor with esophageal squamous cell carcinoma. The CDR3 DNA follows: TGTGCCAGCAGCTACCGGGGGGAATACAATGAGCAGTTCTTC. Protein: CASSYRGEYNEQFF.